This entry lists 27 T cell receptor beta chains sequenced from one sample in a study of T cell repertoires in cytomegalovirus infection. TCRdb re-derived calls from the reads in MiXCR, one entry per CDR3 protein. Of 500,000 to 600,000 distinct CDR3 sequences in the sample, approximately 17% were seen once. Sequencing used CD8+ T cells from PBMCs. All receptors come from a human donor in good health (CMV status not recorded). Some clones in this sample may be carry-over from other donors' samples.

Note on this clonotype: Germline is not matched at one junction end, which may reflect a read error. V usage is TRBV25-1 and J usage is TRBJ1-1, with 9 bases fitting TRBD1. Per germline, CDR1 MGHDK and CDR2 SYGVNS. The CDR3 contains 16 residues. CDR3 nucleotides: TGTGACAGCAGTGGGGACAGGGCGTTTGAGGACACTGAAGCTTTCTTT. Protein product: CDSSGDRAFEDTEAFF.

The rearrangement uses TRBV29-1 and TRBJ1-5; no reliable D call. The CDR3 runs to 13 residues. V was cut by 5 bases and J by 1 base, with 9 bases left in between. Germline CDR1 is SQVTM and CDR2 is ANQGSEA. For the CDR3, the DNA is TGCAGCGTTAGTGAAAGAAGCAATCAGCCCCAGCATTTT. It codes for CSVSERSNQPQHF.

This rearrangement joins TRBV9 to TRBJ2-3; 10 positions match TRBD1. The CDR3 is made up of 16 amino acids. V was pared by 2 bases and J by 3 bases, with 6 bases of the junction left unmatched. Germline V gene lookup returns CDR1 SGDLS and CDR2 YYNGEE. The chain's CDR3 is CASSVGQGRGTDTQYF. The CDR3 DNA reads TGTGCCAGCAGCGTGGGACAGGGGAGGGGGACAGATACGCAGTATTTT.

This clonotype is a singleton in its sample. J is TRBJ2-1 and V is TRBV9; a possible D gene is TRBD1 (5 bases). Germline CDR1 and CDR2: SGDLS and YYNGEE. The length of the CDR3 is 14 residues. Trimming pared 0 bases from V and 7 bases from J, leaving 11 bases between. CDR3 amino acids: CASSVGPGRNEQFF. DNA of the CDR3: TGTGCCAGCAGCGTAGGTCCAGGGCGGAATGAGCAGTTCTTC. Combining the CDR3 with reference TRBV9 and TRBJ2-1 gives the whole variable domain DSGVTQTPKHLITATGQRVTLRCSPRSGDLSVYWYQQSLDQGLQFLIQYYNGEERAKGNILERFSAQQFPDLHSELNLSSLELGDSALYFCASSVGPGRNEQFFGPGTRLTVL.

This clonotype was counted many times. The gene calls are TRBV10-3 and TRBJ2-1; TRBD2 agrees at 16 bases. Germline CDR1 reads ENHRY; CDR2 reads SYGVKD. Trimming at V came to 5 bases and at J to 6 bases, leaving 10 bases not matched to a gene. The CDR3 runs to 18 residues. CDR3 amino acids: CAISPPGLAGGPGNEQFF. The CDR3 DNA sequence: TGTGCCATCAGTCCCCCGGGACTAGCGGGGGGGCCGGGCAATGAGCAGTTCTTC.

This clonotype was seen only a few times. The rearrangement links TRBV11-2 to TRBJ1-2, with D possibly TRBD1 on 5 matching bases. CDR1 and CDR2 (germline): SGHAT, FQNNGV. Trimming pared 5 bases from V and 0 bases from J, leaving 13 bases between. The CDR3 consists of 15 residues. CDR3 loop: CASSPAGGPNYGYTF. The CDR3 DNA follows: TGTGCCAGCAGCCCCGCGGGGGGACCTAACTATGGCTACACCTTC.

The chain joins TRBV4-1 to TRBJ1-5, with D hard to call. The CDR3 has 18 residues. Germline V CDR1 and CDR2: MGHRA, YSYEKL. The V end lost 0 bases, the J end lost 11 bases, and 26 bases lay between the germline ends. For the CDR3, the DNA is TGCGCCAGCAGCCAAGAAATTTTTCGTGGCAGGATGGGAGAGGCCCAGCATTTT. Residues: CASSQEIFRGRMGEAQHF.

The CDR3 nucleotides read TGTGCCAGCAGTGAATATCTAGGGGAAAAACTGTTTTTT. Protein product: CASSEYLGEKLFF. The chain recombines TRBV25-1 with TRBJ1-4; no reliable D call. The germline V gene encodes CDR1 MGHDK and CDR2 SYGVNS. The CDR3 totals 13 residues. The V end lost 0 bases, the J end lost 8 bases, and 7 bases lay between the germline ends.

This clonotype was observed a few times. The J gene is TRBJ1-5, the V gene TRBV4-1; maybe TRBD1 (6 bases). The germline V gene has CDR1 MGHRA and CDR2 YSYEKL. The CDR3 contains 15 residues. The germline V and J ends were trimmed by 0 bases and 5 bases, with 11 bases remaining between them. In DNA, the CDR3 is TGCGCCAGCAGCCAAGATGGGACAATCGATCAGCCCCAGCATTTT. As protein: CASSQDGTIDQPQHF.

Turning to this clonotype: This may come from a read error, since a much larger clone is one base off. The chain joins TRBV12-5 to TRBJ2-1; perhaps TRBD1 as D (6 bases). CDR1 is LGHNT and CDR2 is FRNRAP in the germline V gene. This CDR3 contains 17 residues. The CDR3: CASGLVIVRGSYDEQFF. The CDR3 DNA reads TGTGCTAGTGGTTTGGTAATAGTCAGGGGCTCCTACGATGAGCAGTTCTTC.

This clonotype was recorded a few times. J is TRBJ1-3 and V is TRBV12-3 or TRBV12-4; D ambiguous. V lost 8 bases and J lost 3, with 5 bases in between. This CDR3 contains 11 residues. This CDR3 reads CASDFGNTIYF. The CDR3 DNA follows: TGTGCCAGCGATTTTGGAAACACCATATATTTT.

This clonotype was found many times. The V gene is TRBV19, the J gene TRBJ2-7; 9 nucleotides agree with TRBD1. The germline CDR1 and CDR2 sequences are LNHDA and SQIVND (reference sequence). The V segment lost 7 bases and the J segment 4 bases; nucleotides outside the gene matches: 5. This CDR3 has 13 amino acids. CDR3 sequence reads: CASTTGTGYEQYF. CDR3 coding DNA: TGTGCCAGTACCACCGGGACAGGGTACGAGCAGTACTTC.

The gene calls are TRBV7-9 and TRBJ1-5, with D unclear. The CDR3 totals 15 residues. Trimming left V 3 bases short and J 2 bases short, with 11 bases between. From germline, CDR1 is SEHNR and CDR2 FQNEAQ (reference sequence). DNA of the CDR3: TGTGCCAGCAGCTTGAGTGGGGAACGCAATCAGCCCCAGCATTTT. This encodes CASSLSGERNQPQHF.

A note on this clonotype: A read error may produce the germline difference seen at one junction end. The chain is built from TRBV6-1 and TRBJ2-7, with 8 bases that match TRBD2. CDR3 length equals 13 residues. Per the germline V gene, CDR1 is MNHNS and CDR2 is SASEGT. As DNA, the CDR3 is TGTGCCAGCAGAACGGGGGGGGAATACGTGCAGTACTTC. Its translation is CASRTGGEYVQYF.

In this sample, this clonotype turned up a few times. The V and J genes are TRBV4-1 and TRBJ1-1, with D possibly matching TRBD1 (5 bases). The CDR3 spans 13 residues. Germline assignment: CDR1 MGHRA and CDR2 YSYEKL. Trimming removed 0 bases from V and 11 bases from J, with 13 bases in between. The CDR3 DNA is TGCGCCAGCAGCCAAGATCCACAGGAGGGGGCTTTCTTT. It encodes CASSQDPQEGAFF.

This clonotype was counted many times. The V and J genes are TRBV9 and TRBJ2-5; D is perhaps TRBD2 (6 bases). CDR3 length equals 17 residues. Germline V gives CDR1 SGDLS, CDR2 YYNGEE. The ends were cut back, 3 bases at V and 0 bases at J, with 18 bases in the middle. CDR3 DNA sequence: TGTGCCAGCAGCGCACCTACCATCCGGGACTACCAAGAGACCCAGTACTTC. This translates into CASSAPTIRDYQETQYF.

About this clonotype: This may be a read error: a much more frequent sequence differs by one nucleotide. This chain joins TRBV25-1 and TRBJ2-1; tentative D call: TRBD1 (7 bases). This CDR3 comprises 19 residues. CDR1 is MGHDK and CDR2 is SYGVNS in the germline V gene. V lost 3 bases and J lost 0, with 21 bases in between. In DNA form, the CDR3 reads TGTGCCAGCAGTGATCGACAGGGACGGGGGCCACTCTCCTACAATGAGCAGTTCTTC. Amino acid sequence: CASSDRQGRGPLSYNEQFF.

Details on this clonotype: A read error is likely, as this CDR3 ends without the conserved phenylalanine or tryptophan. It is unclear where the CDR3 begins or ends on the DNA, so no DNA is shown, and the CDR3 is as TCRdb lists it. The rearrangement links TRBV7-8 to TRBJ1-2. The CDR3 spans 14 amino acids, including both terminal residues. CDR1 is SGHVS, CDR2 FQNEAQ, per germline. This CDR3 reads CASSPEVANYGYTL.

This clonotype was recorded at least ten times. The V gene is TRBV7-6, the J gene TRBJ1-1; D ambiguous. The CDR3 extends over 13 amino acids. Trimming removed 0 bases from V and 5 bases from J, with 7 bases in between. Looked up from germline, CDR1 is SGHVS and CDR2 is FNYEAQ. In DNA form, the CDR3 reads TGTGCCAGCAGCTTAGCGCTTACGACTGAAGCTTTCTTT. Its translation is CASSLALTTEAFF.

This clonotype was seen repeatedly, ten times or more. The CDR3 nucleotides read TGTGCCAGCAGCCCCATTGCCCTAGCGGATCAGTACTTC. Protein: CASSPIALADQYF. The chain carries TRBV7-9 and TRBJ2-4; TRBD2 agrees at 7 bases. J was trimmed by 12 bases and V by 5 bases; bases with no gene match: 10. The CDR3 consists of 13 residues. CDR1 and CDR2 from the germline V gene are SEHNR and FQNEAQ (reference sequence).

J is TRBJ1-1 and V is TRBV5-6, with 7 bases lining up with TRBD1. The CDR3 has 15 residues. The junction had 8 bases not matched to a gene; V was cut back by 3 bases and J by 3 bases. Germline CDR1 is SGHDT and CDR2 is YYEEEE. CDR3 bases: TGTGCCAGCAGCTGGGAAGGGGGCGCGGACACTGAAGCTTTCTTT. This translates into CASSWEGGADTEAFF.

This clonotype was seen at least ten times. V gene TRBV12-3 or TRBV12-4 combines with J gene TRBJ2-7; D possibly matches TRBD1 or TRBD2 (5 bases each). V was pared by 10 bases and J by 4 bases, with 17 bases between. The CDR3 has 13 residues. The CDR3 region is CAIRLRGGYEQYF. CDR3 in DNA: TGTGCCATTCGCCTCCGGGGCGGGTACGAGCAGTACTTC.

This clonotype was counted at least ten times. V gene TRBV27 combines with J gene TRBJ2-2; 7 nucleotides agree with TRBD1. Trimming took 10 bases from V and 1 from J; bases not matched to a gene: 18. The germline V gene has CDR1 MNHEY and CDR2 SMNVEV (reference sequence). CDR3 size: 18 residues. CDR3 in DNA: TGTGCCACTCGACAGGGACAACCTACTACTATGAACACCGGGGAGCTGTTTTTT. Translation: CATRQGQPTTMNTGELFF.

This clonotype has a handful of counts. The genes are TRBV5-1 and TRBJ1-1, with D maybe TRBD1 (6 bases). The germline V gene encodes CDR1 SGHRS and CDR2 YFSETQ. Trimming shortened V by 4 bases and J by 6 bases, and 13 bases separated the two germline ends. This CDR3 has 13 amino acids. The DNA of the CDR3 is TGCGCCAGCAGCCTCCCGGACAGCCCTGAAGCTTTCTTT. Translated: CASSLPDSPEAFF.

The chain is built from TRBV19 and TRBJ1-1, with TRBD1 identical over 9 bases. Germline CDR1 is LNHDA and CDR2 is SQIVND (reference sequence). There are 16 residues in the CDR3. With 2 bases clipped from V and 6 bases from J, the junction kept 10 bases outside the gene matches. The CDR3 DNA follows: TGTGCCAGTAGTATAATTGGGACAGGGTCCATTCCTGAAGCTTTCTTT. This translates into CASSIIGTGSIPEAFF.

This clonotype was seen a single time. The CDR3 protein is CASSLGSGRNYNEQFF. DNA of the CDR3: TGTGCCAGCAGCCTGGGAAGCGGGCGAAATTACAATGAGCAGTTCTTC. This chain uses TRBV5-5 with TRBJ2-1, with D possibly matching TRBD2 (6 bases). V was trimmed by 4 bases and J by 4 bases, leaving 18 bases between them. The CDR3 spans 16 residues. Per germline, CDR1 SGHKS and CDR2 YYEKEE (reference sequence).

This clonotype turned up a few times. This chain joins TRBV20-1 and TRBJ1-5, with TRBD1 matching over 8 bases. CDR1 is DFQATT, CDR2 SNEGSKA, per germline (reference sequence). V trimming: 5 bases; J trimming: 2 bases; junction bases outside the gene matches: 14. This CDR3 region has 17 residues. CDR3 sequence: CSADPGTGVVGNQPQHF. CDR3 nucleotide sequence: TGCAGTGCTGATCCCGGGACAGGAGTAGTTGGCAATCAGCCCCAGCATTTT.